A single sample gave rise to the 3 T cell receptor beta chains below, sequenced in a study of blood T cell repertoires in COVID-19. TCRdb's copy holds only in-frame clones and misses some; the assay was immunoSEQ multiplex PCR. The data show roughly 260,000 clones, approximately 86% seen once. The sequenced sample was peripheral blood. These receptors came from a woman in her late teens or twenties with acute or convalescent COVID-19.

The CDR3 DNA is TGCAGCGTCAACCAGGGAAACGAGCAGTACTTC. This translates into CSVNQGNEQYF. The chain combines TRBV29-1 with TRBJ2-7, with a weak D call TRBD1 (5 bases). Germline lookup yields CDR1 SQVTM and CDR2 ANQGSEA. V lost 6 bases to trimming and J lost 5 bases, with 11 bases between them. CDR3 length: 11 amino acids.

This clone was counted a single time. This chain uses TRBV24-1 with TRBJ2-1, with 8 positions matching TRBD2. The V segment lost 3 bases and the J segment 1 base; nucleotides outside the gene matches: 7. The CDR3 extends over 17 amino acids. CDR1 KGHDR and CDR2 SFDVKD come from the germline V gene. CDR3 protein: CATSDTAGVGSYNEQFF. The CDR3 nucleotides are TGTGCCACCAGTGATACAGCGGGAGTGGGTTCCTACAATGAGCAGTTCTTC.

This clone was counted a few times. The gene calls are TRBV20-1 and TRBJ1-5, with 7 bases identical to TRBD1. This CDR3 has 17 residues. The germline V gene encodes CDR1 DFQATT and CDR2 SNEGSKA (reference sequence). J gave up 2 bases and V 3 bases, and 13 bases lay outside the gene matches. The CDR3 DNA sequence: TGCAGTGCTAGTAGACGCTATAGACAGGGAGGCAATCAGCCCCAGCATTTT. It yields the protein CSASRRYRQGGNQPQHF.